Listed below are T cell receptor beta chains from one sample, sequenced in a study of cytomegalovirus exposure and HLA in healthy donors. Sequencing used immunoSEQ multiplex PCR; TCRdb keeps in-frame clones, though not all of them. Here the sample spans 200,000 to 300,000 clones, around 91% being singletons. Sequenced input: PBMCs. The source is a woman aged 25 to 39 in good health and CMV-seronegative. CDR3s include the opening cysteine and the closing phenylalanine or tryptophan. A D gene is named only where the DNA matches it firmly. Expanded clones get a size class; other rows say once, few or many, or leave the size out.

j_gene | d_gene | v_gene | abundance | CDR3nt | CDR3aa
TRBJ2-1 | TRBD2 | TRBV7-2 | - | TGTGCCAGCACCATTTCGGGGTTAGCGGGAGTAACCAATGAGCAGTTCTTC | CASTISGLAGVTNEQFF
TRBJ2-7 | TRBD2 | TRBV29-1 | - | TGCAGCGTTGAGGGACTAGATACCTACGAGCAGTACTTC | CSVEGLDTYEQYF
TRBJ2-2 | - | TRBV4-3 | - | TGCGCCAGCAGCCGGGGCCGGGCGACCGGGGAGCTGTTTTTT | CASSRGRATGELFF
TRBJ1-1 | TRBD1 | TRBV5-1 | - | TGCGCCAGCAGCTCAACCGGGACAGGCACCGTTGAAGCTTTCTTT | CASSSTGTGTVEAFF
TRBJ2-7 | - | TRBV29-1 | - | TGCAGCGTTGAGGGGTTCGGACCCAACGAGCAGTACTTC | CSVEGFGPNEQYF
TRBJ1-2 | - | TRBV7-2 | - | TGTGCCAGCACCCCCCGAGATGGGGGGTATCAATACACCTTC | CASTPRDGGYQYTF
TRBJ1-3 | - | TRBV9 | - | TGTGCCAGCAGCACACAGACTTCTGGAAACACCATATATTTT | CASSTQTSGNTIYF
TRBJ2-6 | TRBD2 | TRBV7-2 | once | TGTGCCAGCAGCTCAGGGACTAGCCCCTCTGGGGCCAACGTCCTGACTTTC | CASSSGTSPSGANVLTF
TRBJ2-7 | - | TRBV7-9 | - | TGTGCCAGCAGCTCGATTGAGGGGTCCTCCTACGAGCAGTACTTC | CASSSIEGSSYEQYF
TRBJ2-1 | - | TRBV19 | - | TGTGCCAGTAGTAACCCTCCCCTGGATGAGCAGTTCTTC | CASSNPPLDEQFF
TRBJ1-4 | - | TRBV4-3 | once | TGCGCCAGCAGTCCGAATCGAAAGGGGGGGGATGAAAAACTGTTTTTT | CASSPNRKGGDEKLFF
TRBJ2-5 | TRBD1 | TRBV25-1 | - | TGTGCCAGCAGCGCAGGGACAGGGGGCCGCTATCCGGGAGAGACCCAGTACTTC | CASSAGTGGRYPGETQYF
TRBJ1-2 | TRBD1 | TRBV29-1 | few | TGCAGCGGCGGACAGGGCAATGGCTACACCTTC | CSGGQGNGYTF
TRBJ1-1 | - | TRBV28 | - | TGTGCCAGCAGTGTTAATCCAGACAGATCGTTTGAAGCTTTCTTT | CASSVNPDRSFEAFF
TRBJ2-1 | TRBD2 | TRBV15 | - | TGTGCCACCAGCAGGCTAGCGGGGGGTGAGCAGTTCTTC | CATSRLAGGEQFF
TRBJ2-1 | - | TRBV19 | - | TGTGCCAGTAGTAGAAGGACCCAAGTCTACAATGAGCAGTTCTTC | CASSRRTQVYNEQFF
TRBJ2-5 | TRBD2 | TRBV6-1 | - | TGTGCCAGCAGTCCACTAGCGGAAGAGACCCAGTACTTC | CASSPLAEETQYF
TRBJ2-1 | TRBD2 | TRBV7-2 | - | TGTGCCAGCAGCTTAGGGGGGAGTAGCGGGAGGGCCAATGAGCAGTTCTTC | CASSLGGSSGRANEQFF
TRBJ2-7 | TRBD1 | TRBV6-1 | - | TGTGCCAGCAGGGGGGGACAGGGCCCCTACGAGCAGTACTTC | CASRGGQGPYEQYF
TRBJ2-7 | - | TRBV6-1 | - | TGTGCCAGCAGTGCGCCACAGGTTAGGGACGAGCAGTACTTC | CASSAPQVRDEQYF
TRBJ2-7 | - | TRBV7-2 | - | TGTGCCGGAGGGTGGTCGGATTACGAGCAGTACTTC | CAGGWSDYEQYF
TRBJ2-7 | - | TRBV4-1 | - | TGCGCCAGCAGCCAAGCCGGCTCGTACCCCTACGAGCAGTACTTC | CASSQAGSYPYEQYF
TRBJ2-7 | - | TRBV28 | - | TGTGCCAGCAGTTTACTGATGGGAAGCTACGAGCAGTACTTC | CASSLLMGSYEQYF
TRBJ1-5 | - | TRBV28 | - | TGTGCCAGCAGCCACCAGGGTTATCAGCCCCAGCATTTT | CASSHQGYQPQHF